Shown below are 5 T cell receptor beta chains from a single sample sequenced in a study of cytomegalovirus exposure and HLA in healthy donors. The PCR made use of 60 Vbeta and 13 Jbeta primers. This table comes from immunoSEQ multiplex PCR, and its TCRdb copy is limited to in-frame clones, with some not included. Recorded for this sample: roughly 60,000 clones. Sequenced input: PBMCs. The source is a male donor in good health and CMV-seronegative.

This rearrangement joins TRBV18 to TRBJ2-5, with 8 bases that match TRBD1. Germline V gives CDR1 KGHSH, CDR2 LQKENI. This CDR3 spans 15 amino acids. V lost 6 bases, J lost 4 bases, and 10 bases stayed unmatched. The CDR3 bases are TGTGCCAGCTCTCCAGACAGGGGCCCTGCAGAGACCCAGTACTTC. Translating it yields CASSPDRGPAETQYF.

This chain uses TRBV19 with TRBJ2-1; 7 nucleotides align to TRBD2. Per the germline V gene, CDR1 is LNHDA and CDR2 is SQIVND (reference sequence). The CDR3 spans 13 residues. J gave up 0 bases and V 7 bases, and 0 bases lay outside the gene matches. The CDR3 nucleotides are TGTGCCAGTACGGGGGGCTCCTACAATGAGCAGTTCTTC. Encoded protein: CASTGGSYNEQFF.

CDR3 in DNA: TGTGCCAGCTCACTAAATATGCGGGACCGCTTATCTGGGGCCAACGTCCTGACTTTC. Its protein is CASSLNMRDRLSGANVLTF. This sequence joins TRBV18 and TRBJ2-6, with D perhaps matching TRBD2 (6 bases). The V gene's germline CDR1 is KGHSH and CDR2 LQKENI. Trimming stripped 4 bases from V and 1 base from J, with 20 bases between. The CDR3 spans 19 residues.

The V call is TRBV5-1, the J call TRBJ2-5; weak D call: TRBD2 (6 bases). The germline V and J ends were trimmed by 4 bases and 2 bases, with 9 bases remaining between them. The CDR3 totals 13 residues. Germline V lookup: CDR1 SGHRS, CDR2 YFSETQ. The CDR3 region is CASSASVQETQYF. The CDR3 DNA reads TGCGCCAGCAGCGCTAGCGTACAAGAGACCCAGTACTTC.

The chain carries TRBV28 and TRBJ1-2; 7 bases match TRBD1. The CDR3 spans 16 residues. Looked up from germline, CDR1 is MDHEN and CDR2 is SYDVKM. The J segment lost 3 bases and the V segment lost 6 bases, leaving 13 bases of the junction unmatched. The CDR3 loop is CASSYRGTLMDYGYTF. The CDR3 DNA reads TGTGCCAGCAGCTACAGGGGTACCCTCATGGACTATGGCTACACCTTC.